This T cell receptor (beta chain) was recorded in a study of CD8 T cells in Susac syndrome. Germline lookup yields CDR1 SGHRS and CDR2 YFSETQ. V lost 0 bases, J lost 4 bases, and 5 bases lay in between. The CDR3 consists of 13 residues. Random hexamers served to reverse transcribe roughly 0.45 to 1 ug RNA. TCRdb re-called the immunoSEQ multiplex PCR reads with MiXCR, one entry per CDR3 protein. This table has more than 150,000 distinct CDR3 sequences, 90% to 95% appearing once. V usage is TRBV5-1 and J usage is TRBJ1-5; D is undetermined. Material: CD4+ T cells from PBMCs. This receptor was identified in a human donor in good health. CDR3 protein: CASSLDINQPQHF. CDR3 coding DNA: TGCGCCAGCAGCTTGGACATTAATCAGCCCCAGCATTTT.